This is a list of T cell receptor beta chains from one sample in a study of Graves' ophthalmopathy and Graves' hyperthyroidism. MiXCR was run by TCRdb on the multiplex PCR reads, yielding one entry per CDR3 protein. The table records roughly 410,000 distinct CDR3 sequences, approximately 15% of them present only once. Sequencing was done on a sample of peripheral blood. Every receptor here comes from a woman aged 18-35 years with stable Graves' hyperthyroidism. Both conserved end residues are part of each CDR3. The D gene is left open where the match is weak. Size is stated for part of the rows, as once, few or many counts, or as a class when the clone is expanded.

size,D,J,V,CDR3,DNA
many,TRBD1,TRBJ1-1,TRBV29-1,CSAGPDRANTEAFF,TGCAGCGCTGGACCGGACAGGGCTAACACTGAAGCTTTCTTT
many,NA,TRBJ1-2,TRBV29-1,CSVSTERHGYTF,TGCAGCGTTTCGACAGAGCGGCATGGCTACACCTTC
NA,TRBD1,TRBJ2-7,TRBV7-9,CASSAKTGSSYEQYF,TGTGCCAGCAGCGCGAAGACAGGGAGCTCCTACGAGCAGTACTTC
few,TRBD1,TRBJ2-7,TRBV6-1,CASTPDRGTYEQYF,TGTGCCAGCACCCCGGACAGGGGGACCTACGAGCAGTACTTC
few,NA,TRBJ2-7,TRBV6-2/TRBV6-3,CASRPSGGQSSYEQYF,TGTGCCAGCCGACCTTCTGGAGGGCAGAGCTCCTACGAGCAGTACTTC
many,TRBD1,TRBJ2-5,TRBV7-6,CASSVTGGRETQYF,TGTGCCAGCAGTGTCACAGGGGGACGAGAGACCCAGTACTTC
many,NA,TRBJ1-2,TRBV12-3/TRBV12-4,CASSYGYGYTF,TGTGCCAGCAGTTACGGCTATGGCTACACCTTC
NA,NA,TRBJ1-4,TRBV9,CASRLGLRGEKLFF,TGTGCCAGCAGGTTAGGCCTGAGAGGTGAAAAACTGTTTTTT
NA,TRBD2,TRBJ2-7,TRBV7-2,CASSLDRGSHEQYF,TGTGCCAGCAGCTTAGACCGCGGGAGTCACGAGCAGTACTTC
few,TRBD2,TRBJ2-5,TRBV3-1,CASSPSPAGATETQYF,TGTGCCAGCAGCCCCTCCCCAGCGGGGGCCACGGAGACCCAGTACTTC
NA,NA,TRBJ1-2,TRBV2,CASRSPGEGYTF,TGTGCCAGCAGGAGCCCAGGGGAAGGCTACACCTTC
NA,NA,TRBJ2-2,TRBV11-2,CASSLDGLNTGELFF,TGTGCCAGCAGCTTAGACGGGTTGAACACCGGGGAGCTGTTTTTT
many,TRBD1,TRBJ1-5,TRBV7-8,CASSSGTGDDQPQHF,TGTGCCAGCAGCTCCGGGACAGGGGACGATCAGCCCCAGCATTTT
NA,NA,TRBJ2-7,TRBV27,CASSPLGSGTHFYEQYF,TGTGCCAGCAGTCCCCTTGGGAGCGGGACACACTTCTACGAGCAGTACTTC